The 24 T cell receptor beta chains below were found in one sample sequenced in a study of blood T cell repertoires in COVID-19. Sequencing used immunoSEQ multiplex PCR; TCRdb keeps in-frame clones, though not all of them. The sample records 65,000 to 95,000 clones, roughly 87% being singletons. The specimen was peripheral blood. All receptors come from a man aged 25-45 years with acute or convalescent COVID-19.

The chain recombines TRBV7-3 with TRBJ1-1, with TRBD1 identical over 7 bases. The length of the CDR3 is 16 residues. The germline CDR1 and CDR2 sequences are SGHTA and FQGTGA. V dropped 1 base and J dropped 1; count of bases not matched to a gene: 6. The CDR3 region is CASSLIGGRGNTEAFF. Written as DNA, the CDR3 is TGTGCCAGCAGCTTAATAGGGGGCAGGGGGAACACTGAAGCTTTCTTT.

The chain couples TRBV4-1 to TRBJ2-1, with 7 bases identical to TRBD2. CDR1 MGHRA and CDR2 YSYEKL come from the germline V gene. This CDR3 is 16 amino acids long. With V trimmed by 3 bases and J by 4 bases, 9 bases remained unmatched. CDR3 in amino acids: CASSHLGGGSYNEQFF. The CDR3 DNA is TGCGCCAGCAGCCACCTCGGTGGCGGGAGTTACAATGAGCAGTTCTTC.

The chain joins TRBV2 to TRBJ2-7; D is possibly TRBD1 (6 bases). Per the germline V gene, CDR1 is SNHLY and CDR2 is FYNNEI. V shed 8 bases and J shed 3 bases, with 17 bases lying between them. The CDR3 is 14 amino acids. CDR3 sequence (DNA): TGTGCCAGCTTATCAGGGGCCCTCGACTACGAGCAGTACTTC. Protein: CASLSGALDYEQYF.

The J gene is TRBJ2-7, the V gene TRBV18; D is uncertain. Germline V gene lookup returns CDR1 KGHSH and CDR2 LQKENI. The V and J ends lost 5 bases and 6 bases respectively, with 8 bases between them. The CDR3 runs to 11 residues. CDR3 DNA sequence: TGTGCCAGCTCATCCACGGGCGAGCAGTACTTC. As protein: CASSSTGEQYF.

The chain employs TRBV5-5 and TRBJ1-5, with 10 bases matching TRBD1. Losses at the gene ends were 0 bases for V and 5 bases for J; bases not matched to a gene: 5. This CDR3 is built from 16 residues. The germline V gene encodes CDR1 SGHKS and CDR2 YYEKEE (reference sequence). The chain's CDR3 is CASSLGDRGPYQPQHF. In DNA form, the CDR3 reads TGTGCCAGCAGCTTGGGAGACAGGGGGCCCTATCAGCCCCAGCATTTT.

J is TRBJ2-5 and V is TRBV6-5; TRBD1 might be the D (6 bases). CDR1 is MNHEY, CDR2 SVGAGI, per germline. CDR3 length: 15 amino acids. V lost 2 bases to trimming and J lost 2 bases, with 12 bases between them. The CDR3 DNA sequence: TGTGCCAGCAGTTACACCGAACAGGGTCAAGAGACCCAGTACTTC. This encodes CASSYTEQGQETQYF.

V usage is TRBV2 and J usage is TRBJ1-6, with D possibly TRBD1 on 5 matching bases. Germline V gene data show CDR1 as SNHLY and CDR2 as FYNNEI. This CDR3 region has 16 residues. The V end was cut by 6 bases, the J end by 7 bases, with 19 bases between. CDR3 loop: CASSAGGHVGNSPLHF. CDR3 DNA: TGTGCCAGCAGCGCCGGGGGTCATGTGGGGAATTCACCCCTCCACTTT.

The V and J genes are TRBV9 and TRBJ2-2; D gene ambiguous. The CDR3 extends over 13 amino acids. In germline, CDR1 is SGDLS, CDR2 YYNGEE. Trimming cost V 0 bases and J 5 bases, with 5 bases left between them. The CDR3, as DNA: TGTGCCAGCAGCGTAGGTGTAACCGGGGAGCTGTTTTTT. Translating it yields CASSVGVTGELFF.

The chain has TRBV7-2 and TRBJ2-1; 11 positions agree with TRBD2. The CDR3 is 15 residues long. With 5 bases clipped from V and 6 bases from J, the junction kept 6 bases outside the gene matches. Looked up from germline, CDR1 is SGHTA and CDR2 is FQGNSA. The CDR3: CASSLGTSGSNEQFF. CDR3 nucleotide sequence: TGTGCCAGCAGCCTCGGGACTAGCGGATCCAATGAGCAGTTCTTC.

The chain couples TRBV9 to TRBJ2-3; TRBD1 matches at 8 bases. The CDR3 runs to 14 residues. Germline CDR1 and CDR2: SGDLS and YYNGEE. With 4 bases clipped from V and 6 bases from J, the junction kept 7 bases outside the gene matches. DNA of the CDR3: TGTGCCAGCAGCCCCTGGACAGGGAAGGATACGCAGTATTTT. It codes for CASSPWTGKDTQYF.

The chain employs TRBV11-2 and TRBJ2-2, with 14 bases fitting TRBD2. This CDR3 spans 18 amino acids. The germline gives CDR1 SGHAT, CDR2 FQNNGV. Unmatched junction bases numbered 9, after V lost 4 bases and J lost 5 bases. DNA of the CDR3: TGTGCCAGCAGCTCCGGGGGGACTAGCGGGAGTACAACCGGGGAGCTGTTTTTT. Translating it yields CASSSGGTSGSTTGELFF.

V usage is TRBV5-1 and J usage is TRBJ2-7; 7 nucleotides align to TRBD2. CDR1 and CDR2 from the germline V gene are SGHRS and YFSETQ. The CDR3 consists of 13 residues. The V and J ends lost 2 bases and 4 bases, in that order; junction bases with no gene match: 3. The CDR3 protein is CASSFGGTYEQYF. The DNA for the CDR3 is TGCGCCAGCAGCTTCGGGGGGACGTACGAGCAGTACTTC.

This clone was picked up a small number of times. The chain employs TRBV9 and TRBJ1-6; D is undetermined. The CDR3 covers 14 residues. Germline V lookup: CDR1 SGDLS, CDR2 YYNGEE. Trimming left V 1 base short and J 5 bases short, with 7 bases between. CDR3 nucleotide sequence: TGTGCCAGCAGCGTATGGGCAAATAATTCACCCCTCCACTTT. Translating it yields CASSVWANNSPLHF.

The chain uses TRBV19 and TRBJ1-1, with D unclear. CDR3 size: 15 residues. V lost 1 base to trimming and J lost 4 bases, with 13 bases between them. Germline assignment: CDR1 LNHDA and CDR2 SQIVND (reference sequence). Here the CDR3 DNA reads TGTGCCAGTAGTATAGGGGAAGGACGGGGCACTGAAGCTTTCTTT. Translated: CASSIGEGRGTEAFF. The full variable domain, in which reference TRBV19 and TRBJ1-1 provide the parts outside the CDR3, is DGGITQSPKYLFRKEGQNVTLSCEQNLNHDAMYWYRQDPGQGLRLIYYSQIVNDFQKGDIAEGYSVSREKKESFPLTVTSAQKNPTAFYLCASSIGEGRGTEAFFGQGTRLTVV.

The table lists this clone with a few counts. The rearrangement uses TRBV6-4 and TRBJ2-5; 10 bases fit TRBD1. V lost 2 bases and J lost 4; bases outside the gene matches: 7. The V gene's germline CDR1 is MRHNA and CDR2 SNTAGT. The CDR3 has 16 amino acids. The CDR3 sequence: CASSDPPTGGGETQYF. The CDR3 bases are TGTGCCAGCAGTGACCCCCCGACAGGGGGCGGAGAGACCCAGTACTTC.

This chain links TRBV6-5 with TRBJ2-2; TRBD1 matches 10 bases. The CDR3 sequence is 14 residues long. Trimming removed 7 bases from V and 5 bases from J; junction bases left unmatched: 4. CDR1 and CDR2 from the germline V gene are MNHEY and SVGAGI. The CDR3 loop reads CASKGTGETGELFF. As DNA, the CDR3 is TGTGCCAGCAAAGGGACAGGGGAGACCGGGGAGCTGTTTTTT.

The CDR3 DNA reads TGTGCCAGCAGCCAGCTAGCGAGCTCCTACAATGAGCAGTTCTTC. Protein sequence: CASSQLASSYNEQFF. The chain recombines TRBV5-5 with TRBJ2-1; D possibly corresponds to TRBD2 (6 bases). V gave up 4 bases and J gave up 0 bases, with 11 bases separating them. Germline V CDR1 and CDR2: SGHKS, YYEKEE (reference sequence). The CDR3 consists of 15 residues.

J is TRBJ2-5 and V is TRBV4-1, with TRBD2 identical over 14 bases. CDR3 length equals 18 residues. The V segment lost 2 bases and the J segment 5 bases; nucleotides outside the gene matches: 10. CDR1 MGHRA and CDR2 YSYEKL come from the germline V gene. This CDR3 reads CASSQKPLGLAGGETQYF. The CDR3 DNA sequence: TGCGCCAGCAGCCAAAAACCGCTAGGACTAGCGGGAGGTGAGACCCAGTACTTC.

The V call is TRBV27, the J call TRBJ2-7, with D tentatively TRBD2 (5 bases). This CDR3 has 13 residues. CDR1 is MNHEY, CDR2 SMNVEV, per germline (reference sequence). The germline V and J ends were trimmed by 3 bases and 7 bases, with 13 bases remaining between them. The CDR3 here is CASSFSAGQEQYF. The DNA of the CDR3 is TGTGCCAGCAGTTTTAGCGCTGGCCAAGAGCAGTACTTC.

CDR3: CASTPGTGINYGYTF. In nucleotides, the CDR3 is TGTGCCAGCACCCCCGGGACAGGAATTAACTATGGCTACACCTTC. The J gene is TRBJ1-2, the V gene TRBV3-1 (or the pseudogene TRBV3-2), with 8 bases matching TRBD1. Trimming removed 7 bases from V and 1 base from J; junction bases left unmatched: 8. The CDR3 extends over 15 amino acids. Germline V gene lookup returns CDR1 LGHDT and CDR2 YNNKEL (reference sequence).

This chain joins TRBV5-1 and TRBJ2-3; 11 positions agree with TRBD2. The CDR3 has 17 amino acids. The V gene's germline CDR1 is SGHRS and CDR2 YFSETQ. Germline trimming cut 2 bases from V and 2 bases from J; bases unmatched to any gene: 7. The CDR3 DNA follows: TGCGCCAGCAGCTTTTTAGGGACTAGCGGCTACACAGATACGCAGTATTTT. Protein sequence: CASSFLGTSGYTDTQYF.

The V and J genes are TRBV20-1 and TRBJ2-3; 10 nucleotides agree with TRBD2. V lost 6 bases to trimming and J lost 14 bases; unmatched junction nucleotides: 8. In germline, CDR1 is DFQATT, CDR2 SNEGSKA (reference sequence). This CDR3 is built from 11 residues. CDR3 amino acids: CSAGRTSGSYF. As DNA, the CDR3 is TGCAGTGCGGGTAGGACTAGCGGTTCGTATTTT.

This sequence joins TRBV28 and TRBJ1-3, with D uncertain. Germline assignment: CDR1 MDHEN and CDR2 SYDVKM. CDR3 length equals 13 residues. The V end lost 3 bases, the J end lost 7 bases, and 10 bases lay between the germline ends. CDR3 nucleotide sequence: TGTGCCAGCAGTTTCTTTAGCGCGAACACCATATATTTT. Translated, it gives CASSFFSANTIYF.

V and J are TRBV5-1 and TRBJ1-4; 9 bases line up with TRBD1. Per germline, CDR1 SGHRS and CDR2 YFSETQ. The V segment lost 4 bases and the J segment 8 bases; nucleotides outside the gene matches: 6. This CDR3 spans 14 amino acids. In DNA form, the CDR3 reads TGCGCCAGCAGCCCAACAGGGGGCGACGAAAAACTGTTTTTT. Translated, it gives CASSPTGGDEKLFF.